This T cell receptor (beta chain) is from a study of T cells in Graves' hyperthyroidism and ophthalmopathy. The junction had 8 bases not matched to a gene; V was cut back by 6 bases and J by 0 bases. The CDR3 loop spans 15 amino acids. CDR1 SNHLY and CDR2 FYNNEI come from the germline V gene. This clonotype was seen repeatedly, ten times or more. From RNA transcripts, TCR beta CDR3 regions were amplified. Carried out on the TCR CDR3, a first-round RT-PCR used the HTBI primer set. TCRdb itself ran the multiplex PCR reads through MiXCR, one entry per CDR3 protein. Of 300,000 to 500,000 distinct CDR3 sequences listed, 11% to 15% are singletons. Uncontrolled infection, other autoimmune disease, pregnancy or lactation disqualified patients from enrolment. PBMCs were collected from an approximately 9.3 ml volume of fresh peripheral blood.

The chain links TRBV2 to TRBJ2-7; 7 bases agree with TRBD1. Sequencing used blood. The sequence derives from a man aged 45-65 years with Graves' ophthalmopathy. The CDR3 DNA follows: TGTGCCAGCAGCCAAGGCAGGGACAGCTCCTACGAGCAGTACTTC. Its translation is CASSQGRDSSYEQYF.